What follows is one TCR beta chain and its context. These data come from a study of CD8 T cells in Susac syndrome. RNA amounts of roughly 0.45 to 1 ug underwent reverse transcription with random hexamers. The method of amplification for TCR beta CDR3 was immunoSEQ multiplex PCR, covering 54 Vbeta and 13 Jbeta. TCRdb itself ran the immunoSEQ multiplex PCR reads through MiXCR, one entry per CDR3 protein. The table shows hundreds of thousands of distinct CDR3 sequences, with 80% to 90% occurring only once. Negative isolation was used for CD8+ and CD4+ T cells and FACS enrichment for TEMRA cells. CDR1 and CDR2 (germline): SGHRS, YFSETQ. The germline V and J ends were trimmed by 3 bases and 0 bases, with 10 bases remaining between them. This CDR3 comprises 15 residues.

This receptor was identified in a human donor with multiple sclerosis. The chain is built from TRBV5-1 and TRBJ2-1, with D uncertain. The specimen sequenced was CD8+ T cells from PBMCs. Here the CDR3 reads CASSSGPTSYNEQFF. Written as DNA, the CDR3 is TGCGCCAGCAGCTCCGGACCGACCTCCTACAATGAGCAGTTCTTC.